The present T cell receptor beta chain was sequenced within a study of T cell responses to AZD1222 COVID-19 vaccine. This clone has ten or more counts. What it recognizes is unknown. The CDR3 has 15 residues. Germline V gives CDR1 SGHNT, CDR2 YYREEE (reference sequence). After removal of 0 bases from V and 1 base from J, the junction contained 3 bases not matched to a gene. Points from the study as a whole: Spike was spanned by vaccine-associated CD4 TCRs, which were dominant at 160-218 and 743-854. Spike-specific TCR breadth and depth both grew after two AZD1222 doses. The study sampled repertoires only after the peak T cell response.

Using immunoSEQ multiplex PCR, the repertoire was profiled, and TCRdb retains in-frame clones only, with some absent. Among 100,000 or so clones listed, 88% were seen once. This material consisted of peripheral blood, taken on day 0 of AZD1222 vaccination. The TCR sequence derives from an adult in good health. V usage is TRBV5-4 and J usage is TRBJ1-2; 7 bases line up with TRBD1. Here the CDR3 reads CASSLGRQGNYGYTF. CDR3 coding DNA: TGTGCCAGCAGCTTGGGGAGACAGGGTAACTATGGCTACACCTTC.